This T cell receptor beta chain was identified in a study of blood T cell repertoires in COVID-19. Study background: T cells, B-cell-depleted T cells, or PBMCs supplied cDNA or gDNA.

In the original analysis: It was from reference gene primer amplification that nucleated cell counts were estimated. Clones were sequenced by immunoSEQ multiplex PCR, and TCRdb holds only the in-frame ones, with some missing. That table is the source of V, J and clone size, and D and trimming were worked out from the DNA. The sample consists of approximately 150,000 clones, around 90% of them appearing once. Trimming stripped 3 bases from V and 7 bases from J, with 10 bases between. The CDR3 contains 12 residues. Germline V gene sequence: CDR1 SGDLS, CDR2 YYNGEE. Participants classified as exposed had met a COVID-19 case within 2 weeks before study entry.

The source of this sequence is a woman between 35 and 50 years old who had been exposed to COVID-19. The sequenced sample consisted of PBMCs or T cells enriched from blood (not recorded which). The rearrangement uses TRBV9 and TRBJ1-1; D is uncertain. CDR3 sequence reads: CASSADMSEAFF. DNA for the CDR3: TGTGCCAGCAGCGCCGACATGAGTGAAGCTTTCTTT.